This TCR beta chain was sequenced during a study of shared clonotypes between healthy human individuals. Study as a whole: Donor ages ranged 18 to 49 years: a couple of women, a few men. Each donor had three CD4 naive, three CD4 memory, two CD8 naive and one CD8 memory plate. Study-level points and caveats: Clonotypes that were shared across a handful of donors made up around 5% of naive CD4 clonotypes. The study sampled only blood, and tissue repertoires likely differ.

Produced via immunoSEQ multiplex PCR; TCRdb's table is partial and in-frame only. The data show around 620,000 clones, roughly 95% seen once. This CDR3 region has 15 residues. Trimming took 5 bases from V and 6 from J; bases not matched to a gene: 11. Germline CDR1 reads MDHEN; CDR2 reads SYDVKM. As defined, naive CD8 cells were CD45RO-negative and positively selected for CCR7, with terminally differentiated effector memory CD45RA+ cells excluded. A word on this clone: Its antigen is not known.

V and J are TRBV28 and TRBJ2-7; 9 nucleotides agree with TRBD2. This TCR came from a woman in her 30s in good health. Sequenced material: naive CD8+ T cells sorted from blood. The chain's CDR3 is CASSSRTSVVFEQYF. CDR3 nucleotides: TGTGCCAGCAGTAGCCGGACTAGCGTTGTCTTCGAGCAGTACTTC.